The 13 T cell receptor beta chains below were found in one sample sequenced in a study of OX40 agonist ivuxolimab in advanced cancers. Sequencing was performed with immunoSEQ multiplex PCR; in TCRdb, only in-frame clones are kept and a portion is missing. The sample lists under 95,000 clones, around 90% seen once, with about 8.7% in the top ten. Here the sequenced sample was CD4+ or CD8+ T cells sorted from blood, taken in a trial of the OX40 agonist ivuxolimab. The receptors here all came from an adult with an advanced solid tumor such as melanoma, head and neck, liver or kidney cancer.

The chain uses TRBV10-3 and TRBJ2-1, with D perhaps matching TRBD1 (6 bases). Germline V gene data show CDR1 as ENHRY and CDR2 as SYGVKD. The CDR3 contains 19 residues. V was shortened by 3 bases and J by 7 bases, with 28 bases between the two germline ends. The CDR3: CAISETPPDSRTGMNEQFF. CDR3 nucleotides: TGTGCCATCAGTGAAACCCCCCCGGACAGCCGCACGGGGATGAATGAGCAGTTCTTC.

This chain links TRBV27 with TRBJ2-5; D unresolved. Germline CDR1 MNHEY, CDR2 SMNVEV (reference sequence). The CDR3 runs 11 residues. The ends were cut back, 6 bases at V and 4 bases at J, with 6 bases in the middle. The CDR3 nucleotides read TGTGCCAGCAGGGAGAGAGAGACCCAGTACTTC. Protein sequence: CASRERETQYF.

This clone was seen just once. The genes are TRBV29-1 and TRBJ2-1; 12 bases are shared with TRBD2. The V and J ends lost 2 bases and 7 bases, in that order; junction bases with no gene match: 18. The CDR3 is 19 residues long. Per germline, CDR1 SQVTM and CDR2 ANQGSEA. Here the CDR3 reads CSVESPWTSGNRALNEQFF. The CDR3 region has the DNA TGCAGCGTTGAAAGCCCTTGGACTAGCGGGAACAGGGCCCTGAATGAGCAGTTCTTC.

The rearrangement links TRBV19 to TRBJ2-2, with D possibly TRBD2 on 6 matching bases. This CDR3 comprises 19 residues. Trimming removed 5 bases at V and 3 bases at J, with 25 bases between. Germline loops: CDR1 LNHDA, CDR2 SQIVND (reference sequence). The CDR3 region has the DNA TGTGCCAGTAGTCCAAAACCCTACGCGGGGACTCCACACACCGGGGAGCTGTTTTTT. This translates into CASSPKPYAGTPHTGELFF.

V gene TRBV7-8 combines with J gene TRBJ2-7; 12 bases map to TRBD2. The CDR3 has 15 residues. Trimming took 5 bases from V and 1 from J; bases not matched to a gene: 3. The germline V gene encodes CDR1 SGHVS and CDR2 FQNEAQ. DNA for the CDR3: TGTGCCAGCAGCGGGGGGACTAGCGGGTCCTACGAGCAGTACTTC. It translates to CASSGGTSGSYEQYF.

The chain's CDR3 is CASSLRGGVSYNEQFF. The CDR3 DNA follows: TGTGCCAGCAGCTTGCGCGGGGGGGTCTCCTACAATGAGCAGTTCTTC. This chain links TRBV5-8 with TRBJ2-1; 9 bases line up with TRBD2. The germline V gene encodes CDR1 SGHTS and CDR2 YDEGEE. Losses at the gene ends were 1 base for V and 0 bases for J; bases not matched to a gene: 2. The CDR3 has 16 residues.

The chain uses TRBV19 and TRBJ1-1; D perhaps matches TRBD1 (5 bases). Germline V lookup: CDR1 LNHDA, CDR2 SQIVND (reference sequence). Trimming left V 7 bases short and J 5 bases short, with 11 bases between. CDR3 size: 12 residues. CDR3 DNA sequence: TGTGCCAGTACGGGGGTAGGGACTGAAGCTTTCTTT. Amino acid sequence: CASTGVGTEAFF.

This clone was detected only a few times. The chain employs TRBV5-6 and TRBJ2-1, with 12 nucleotides matching TRBD2. Trimming at V came to 3 bases and at J to 5 bases, leaving 3 bases not matched to a gene. The length of the CDR3 is 15 residues. Germline V gives CDR1 SGHDT, CDR2 YYEEEE. DNA of the CDR3: TGTGCCAGCAGCTGGGGACTAGCGGGCCACAATGAGCAGTTCTTC. Protein product: CASSWGLAGHNEQFF.

The rearrangement links TRBV4-1 to TRBJ1-1; perhaps TRBD1 as D (5 bases). Trimming cost V 2 bases and J 1 base, with 8 bases left between them. The CDR3 runs 14 residues. Germline V gene data show CDR1 as MGHRA and CDR2 as YSYEKL. The CDR3: CASSQRGGNTEAFF. CDR3 DNA: TGCGCCAGCAGCCAACGTGGGGGGAACACTGAAGCTTTCTTT.

The chain recombines TRBV21-1 with TRBJ2-3. TRBV21-1 is deemed a pseudogene. The CDR3 covers 16 residues. The CDR3 DNA reads as TGTGCCAGCAGGTCTAGGGCGGGCCGGGACGCGGATACGCAGTATTTT. It is translated as CASRSRAGRDADTQYF.

V and J are TRBV9 and TRBJ1-2; 12 positions match TRBD1. With 5 bases clipped from V and 5 bases from J, the junction kept 7 bases outside the gene matches. Germline-derived CDR1 and CDR2 are SGDLS and YYNGEE. The CDR3 totals 15 residues. CDR3 nucleotides: TGTGCCAGCAGTGAGCCGGGACAGGGGGCTTATGGCTACACCTTC. As protein: CASSEPGQGAYGYTF.

The V call is TRBV5-1, the J call TRBJ1-2, with D unresolved. The CDR3 contains 15 residues. V lost 1 base and J lost 0, with 10 bases in between. The V gene's germline CDR1 is SGHRS and CDR2 YFSETQ. CDR3 DNA sequence: TGCGCCAGCAGCTTGTGGAGTGGAGCTAACTATGGCTACACCTTC. Translated, it gives CASSLWSGANYGYTF.

In DNA form, the CDR3 reads TGTGCCAGCAGCTTAGATACGACAGCCCAGATGAGGGAGCAGTACTTC. It translates to CASSLDTTAQMREQYF. This chain links TRBV11-2 with TRBJ2-7; possible D gene TRBD1, 5 bases. Germline CDR1 is SGHAT and CDR2 is FQNNGV. CDR3 size: 16 residues. The germline V and J ends were trimmed by 0 bases and 7 bases, with 19 bases remaining between them. Filled out from reference TRBV11-2 and TRBJ2-7, the complete variable domain reads EAGVAQSPRYKIIEKRQSVAFWCNPISGHATLYWYQQILGQGPKLLIQFQNNGVVDDSQLPKDRFSAERLKGVDSTLKIQPAKLEDSAVYLCASSLDTTAQMREQYFGPGTRLTVT.